This TCR beta chain was observed in a study of blood T cell repertoires in COVID-19. On the study more broadly: Some COVID-19 samples were acute and others convalescent; all came from the United States, Italy and Spain. T cells, B-cell-depleted T cells, or PBMCs provided the cDNA or gDNA that served as material.

In the authors' methods: Counts of nucleated cells, estimated from reference gene primer amplification, were obtained. Generated by immunoSEQ multiplex PCR, the TCRdb table keeps only in-frame clones and is missing some. The V and J calls and clone size are taken from that table; D and trimming were inferred from the DNA. This repertoire shows some 150,000 clones, approximately 84% found once; its top ten account for approximately 2.5%. The receptor comes from a human donor with acute or convalescent COVID-19. The donor label of this sample is uncertain. The sequenced material came from peripheral blood.

CDR3 nucleotides: TGCAGCGCCTTGACAGCAACTAATGAAAAACTGTTTTTT. Translating it yields CSALTATNEKLFF. The chain combines TRBV29-1 with TRBJ1-4, with TRBD1 as a possible D gene (5 bases). The V and J ends lost 7 bases and 0 bases respectively, with 9 bases between them. CDR3 length: 13 residues. The germline CDR1 and CDR2 sequences are SQVTM and ANQGSEA.